Reported below is one TCR beta chain. This clonotype showed up many times. Its specific antigen is unknown. No quality values exist for individual bases; no much larger clone is one base distant. The data are from a study of T cell repertoires in cytomegalovirus infection (dated by TCRdb to between 2018 and 2020). General notes on the study: Donor HLA type was relevant to the analysis, because carriage of CMV infection together with the matching HLA type was indicated by public TCR beta signatures.

Here is what the overall study found, with its caveats: Cumulative frequency of public TCR beta family members discriminated carriers of CMV infection plus the relevant HLA type in this cohort and an independent approximately 350-donor cohort. The ex vivo response was dominated by HLA-C-restricted CMV-specific TCR beta clonotypes, which also provided the single most frequent clonotype in two of eight donors.

Instrument on record: Illumina HiSeq 1500. TCRdb took the public reads, trimmed them with fastp at Q25, ran MiXCR for clone calling and kept in-frame beta chains. Each entry merges the rows of one CDR3 protein and shows their most common DNA and genes. The sample records hundreds of thousands of distinct CDR3 sequences, 15% to 20% of which are singletons. The ten largest clonotypes hold 9.5% to 15% of the sample. The sample taken for sequencing was PBMCs. The receptor's source is a human donor in good health (CMV status not recorded). Some clones in this sample may be carry-over from other donors' samples.

The DNA sequence is given as TGTGCCAGCAGCTTAACGGCTAGCTCCTACGAGCAGTACTTC. This is translated as CASSLTASSYEQYF. Recombination joined TRBV5-6 with TRBJ2-7; the D gene remains uncertain. The CDR3 spans 14 residues, from the cysteine through the phenylalanine. The read is trimmed to its CDR3 DNA, 42 bases read in frame from base 1. CDR1 SGHDT and CDR2 YYEEEE were looked up in the germline V gene. Trimming removed 2 bases from V and 0 bases from J, leaving 9 bases between the germline ends.